A single sample gave rise to the 5 T cell receptor beta chains below, sequenced in a study of Tregs in tolerant kidney transplant recipients. Clones were sequenced by immunoSEQ multiplex PCR, and TCRdb holds only the in-frame ones, with some missing. Counted here are roughly 64,000 clones, under 98% occurring once; the ten biggest clones make up 0.34%. Specimen: Tregs from blood, collected before the transplant. The receptors here all came from a human donor who received a combined kidney and bone marrow transplant.

This rearrangement joins TRBV4-1 to TRBJ1-1; D uncertain. In germline, CDR1 is MGHRA, CDR2 YSYEKL. The CDR3 has 17 residues. The ends were cut back, 4 bases at V and 0 bases at J, with 18 bases in the middle. Here the CDR3 DNA reads TGCGCCAGCAGCCTCTCCACGGGGAGGGAATTGAACACTGAAGCTTTCTTT. This codes for CASSLSTGRELNTEAFF.

This clone occurred once. V and J are TRBV5-1 and TRBJ2-4; D may be TRBD2 (5 bases). Germline loops: CDR1 SGHRS, CDR2 YFSETQ. The CDR3 contains 15 residues. V was shortened by 2 bases and J by 0 bases, with 9 bases between the two germline ends. This chain's CDR3 is CASSFHGIAKNIQYF. CDR3 DNA sequence: TGCGCCAGCAGCTTTCACGGGATAGCCAAAAACATTCAGTACTTC.

Regarding this clone: Other DNA sequences in this specimen translate into the identical CDR3. V and J are TRBV7-3 and TRBJ2-3, with 9 bases identical to TRBD2. Trimming took 2 bases from V and 1 from J; bases not matched to a gene: 1. This CDR3 is 15 amino acids long. The germline gives CDR1 SGHTA, CDR2 FQGTGA. Here the CDR3 reads CASSLAGGRTDTQYF. The CDR3 DNA sequence: TGTGCCAGCAGCTTAGCGGGAGGGCGCACAGATACGCAGTATTTT.

The rearrangement uses TRBV11-3 and TRBJ2-3; TRBD2 matches 8 bases. Trimming took 5 bases from V and 3 from J; bases not matched to a gene: 4. The CDR3 length is 14 residues. Germline CDR1 reads SGHNT; CDR2 reads YENEEA. The CDR3: CASSRSGMTDTQYF. DNA for the CDR3: TGTGCCAGCAGCCGTAGCGGGATGACAGATACGCAGTATTTT.

The gene calls are TRBV5-4 and TRBJ1-1; 8 positions match TRBD1. V trimming: 2 bases; J trimming: 1 base; junction bases outside the gene matches: 1. This CDR3 is 14 amino acids long. Germline lookup yields CDR1 SGHNT and CDR2 YYREEE (reference sequence). The CDR3 protein is CASSFGQGNTEAFF. The CDR3 DNA reads as TGTGCCAGCAGCTTTGGACAGGGGAACACTGAAGCTTTCTTT.